This T cell receptor (beta chain) originates from a study of CD8+CD57+ T cells in acquired aplastic anemia. Profiles of TCR beta VDJ and CDR3 were generated from a genomic DNA template. From the reads, TCRdb called clonotypes with MiXCR, one entry per CDR3 protein. This table has approximately 190,000 distinct CDR3 sequences, under 55% appearing once. The sequenced patients had an expansion of CD8+CD57+ cells seen by flow cytometry. This clonotype was counted a few times. The CDR3 is made up of 18 amino acids. Per germline, CDR1 SGHRS and CDR2 YFSETQ. The germline V and J ends were trimmed by 0 bases and 3 bases, with 20 bases remaining between them.

The chain recombines TRBV5-1 with TRBJ2-3; tentatively, D is TRBD2 (6 bases). The material sequenced was sorted CD4+, CD8+, or CD8+CD57+ T cells (not recorded which) from PBMCs. The TCR was taken from a human donor with aplastic anemia. The CDR3 is CASSLAGEIVIGTDTQYF. The DNA of the CDR3 is TGCGCCAGCAGCTTGGCGGGGGAGATCGTCATTGGTACAGATACGCAGTATTTT.